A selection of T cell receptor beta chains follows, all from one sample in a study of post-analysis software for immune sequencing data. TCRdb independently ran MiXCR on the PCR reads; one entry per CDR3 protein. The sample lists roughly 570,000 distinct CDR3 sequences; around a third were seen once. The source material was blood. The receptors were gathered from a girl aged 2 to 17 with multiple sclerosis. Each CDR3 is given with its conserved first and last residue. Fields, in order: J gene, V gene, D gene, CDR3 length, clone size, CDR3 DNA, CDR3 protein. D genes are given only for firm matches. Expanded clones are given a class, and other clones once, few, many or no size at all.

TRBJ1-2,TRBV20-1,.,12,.,TGCAGTGCTAGAGATGGGCCGGTGGCCTACACCTTC,CSARDGPVAYTF
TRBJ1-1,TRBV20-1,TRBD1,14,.,TGCAGTGCAGAGGGACAGGGGGGGAACACTGAAGCTTTCTTT,CSAEGQGGNTEAFF
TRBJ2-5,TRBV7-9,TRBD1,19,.,TGTGCCAGCAGCCCAGTACGTACCGGGACAGGAGAGATCCAAGAGACCCAGTACTTC,CASSPVRTGTGEIQETQYF
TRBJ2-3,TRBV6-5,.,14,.,.,CTSSPYFGQGNSYF
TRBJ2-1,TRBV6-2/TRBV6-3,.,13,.,TGTGCCAGCACTCGGACGTTCAACAATGAGCAGTTCTTC,CASTRTFNNEQFF
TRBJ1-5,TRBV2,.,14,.,TGTGCCAGCAGTCGGGCCTTAGACAATCAGTCCCAGCATTTT,CASSRALDNQSQHF
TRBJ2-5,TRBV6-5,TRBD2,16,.,TGTGCCAGCAGAGGACTAGCGGGGACTAAACAAGAGACCCAGTACTTC,CASRGLAGTKQETQYF
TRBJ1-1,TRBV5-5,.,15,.,TGTGCCTCCGAAAGAGGGGCAGGGTTGAACACTGAAGCTTTCTTT,CASERGAGLNTEAFF
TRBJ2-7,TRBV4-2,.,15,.,TGTGCCAGCAGCCAAGATCCCGGGAGCACCTACGAGCAGTACTTC,CASSQDPGSTYEQYF
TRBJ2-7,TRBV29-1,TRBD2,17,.,TGCAGCGTTGAAGATCTTCGACTAGCGGGGACCTACAATGAGCAGTACTTC,CSVEDLRLAGTYNEQYF
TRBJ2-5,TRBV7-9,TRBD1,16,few,TGTGCCAGCAGCCCGCGCTATGGGACAGGGCACGAGACCCAGTACTTC,CASSPRYGTGHETQYF
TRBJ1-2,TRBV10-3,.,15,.,TGTGCCATCTCTCCGGGTCCTCCTAGAACCCATGGCTACACCTTC,CAISPGPPRTHGYTF
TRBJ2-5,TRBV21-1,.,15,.,TGTGCCAGCAGCAAGAACCCGATTAGCACGGAGACCCAGTACTTC,CASSKNPISTETQYF
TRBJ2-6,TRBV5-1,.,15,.,TGCGCCAGCAGCTTTGAGGTCTCTGGGGCCAACGTCCTGACTTTC,CASSFEVSGANVLTF
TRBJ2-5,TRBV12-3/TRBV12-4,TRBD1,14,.,TGTGCCGCCAGGGGGTGTTCTTTCAGAGAGACCCAGTACTTC,CAARGCSFRETQYF
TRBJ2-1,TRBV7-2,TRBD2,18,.,TGTGCCAGCAGCAGTCGGGAACTAGCGGGGGCCGGGTACAATGAGCAGTTCTTC,CASSSRELAGAGYNEQFF
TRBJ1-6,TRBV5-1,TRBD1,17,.,TGCGCCAGCAGCGGCGGCGGGACAGGCATTTCTAGTTCACCCCTCCACTTT,CASSGGGTGISSSPLHF
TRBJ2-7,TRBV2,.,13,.,TGTGCCAGCAGCGGGTATTTGCGGGACGAGCAGTACTTC,CASSGYLRDEQYF
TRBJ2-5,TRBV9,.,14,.,TGTGCCAGCAGCGTAGGAAACGTGCTTGGGGAGCAGTACTTC,CASSVGNVLGEQYF
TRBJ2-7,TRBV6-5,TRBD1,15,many,TGTGCCAGCAGTGCATCCCGGGACAGGTCGCACGAGCAGTACTTC,CASSASRDRSHEQYF
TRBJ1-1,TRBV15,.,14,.,TGTGCCACCAGCAGAGGACACAGCCTCAGTGAAGCTTTCTTT,CATSRGHSLSEAFF
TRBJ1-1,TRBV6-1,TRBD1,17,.,TGTGCCAGCAGTGAAAGAGGACCCGGGACAGTGAACACTGAAGCTTTCTTT,CASSERGPGTVNTEAFF
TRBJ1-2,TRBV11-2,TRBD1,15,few,TGTGCCAGCAGCTTGTTAGGGGGCGATGGCTATGGCTACACCTTC,CASSLLGGDGYGYTF
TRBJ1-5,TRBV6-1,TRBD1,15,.,TGTGCCAGCAGTTGGACAGGGGGTTTCAATCAGCCCCAGCATTTT,CASSWTGGFNQPQHF